Presented here are 4 T cell receptor beta chains from one specimen sequenced in a study of tumor-infiltrating lymphocytes in oesophageal squamous cell carcinoma. TCRdb analysed the PCR reads with MiXCR anew, one entry per CDR3 protein. The table records roughly 15,000 distinct CDR3 sequences, approximately 50% of them present only once. Sequencing input: blood. The receptors derive from a male donor with esophageal squamous cell carcinoma.

J is TRBJ2-3 and V is TRBV3-1; D remains ambiguous. This CDR3 has 12 residues. Deletions cut 1 base from V and 3 bases from J, with 2 bases between. CDR1 and CDR2 from the germline V gene are LGHDT and YNNKEL (reference sequence). CDR3 amino acids: CASSQVTDTQYF. DNA for the CDR3: TGTGCCAGCAGCCAAGTAACAGATACGCAGTATTTT.

In the case of this clonotype: This could be a read error, since a much larger clone is one nucleotide away. This sequence joins TRBV9 and TRBJ2-2, with D unresolved. Germline CDR1 and CDR2: SGDLS and YYNGEE. The CDR3 extends over 13 amino acids. Trimming removed 6 bases at V and 4 bases at J, with 10 bases between. The CDR3 DNA reads as TGTGCCAGCAACGCCTTGGTCACCGGGGAGCTGTTTTTT. Protein product: CASNALVTGELFF.

This clonotype was observed a few times. Mismatch with germline at one junction end may stem from a read error. The chain links TRBV11-3 to TRBJ2-1; 11 bases are shared with TRBD2. This CDR3 contains 15 residues. The germline V gene has CDR1 SGHNT and CDR2 YENEEA. For the CDR3, the DNA is TGTGCCAGCAGTTTAGGGACTAGCGGCTTGGATGAGCAGTTCTTC. It yields the protein CASSLGTSGLDEQFF.

This clonotype showed up just a few times. The chain combines TRBV7-2 with TRBJ2-1; no firm D call. Near its end, the DNA agrees better with TRBJ2-7, so the J call may be wrong. CDR3 length: 11 residues. The germline CDR1 and CDR2 sequences are SGHTA and FQGNSA. CDR3 residues: CASSPGNEQYF. CDR3 DNA sequence: TGTGCCAGCAGCCCCGGCAACGAGCAGTACTTC.